This T cell receptor beta chain was profiled in a study of T cells in Graves' hyperthyroidism and ophthalmopathy. TCR beta CDR3 regions were amplified from RNA. First-round RT-PCR with HTBI primers amplified the TCR CDR3 region. TCRdb re-called the multiplex PCR reads through MiXCR, storing one row per CDR3 protein. The sample includes some 740,000 distinct CDR3 sequences, 13% to 15% of them seen just once. This clonotype has only a few counts. Germline V gives CDR1 LGHDT, CDR2 YNNKEL (reference sequence). This CDR3 comprises 15 residues. The V and J ends lost 2 bases and 1 base respectively, with 11 bases between them. Over 18 months, lack of ophthalmopathy progression marked Graves' hyperthyroidism as stable. A patient was excluded if there was uncontrolled infection, other autoimmune disease, pregnancy or lactation.

The V call is TRBV3-1, the J call TRBJ2-5; D remains unclear. The sequence was obtained from a woman between 18 and 29 years old with Graves' hyperthyroidism. The specimen was blood. The CDR3 DNA reads as TGTGCCAGCAGCCAAAGCGCAATTCTCCAAGAGACCCAGTACTTC. Protein: CASSQSAILQETQYF.